The 8 T cell receptor beta chains below come from one sample, sequenced in a study of T cells after yellow fever vaccination (dated 2019 in TCRdb). The treatment or condition label here, explained by the study, means: live attenuated yellow fever vaccine strain. Library preparation used 5' RACE. This sample was sequenced with an Illumina NovaSeq 6000. TCRdb reanalyzed the raw reads on its own, using fastp at Q25 for trimming and MiXCR for clone calling, and kept in-frame beta chains. Rows are unified per CDR3 protein, each entry keeping the most common DNA and genes. The sample table shows some 99,000 distinct CDR3 sequences, and under 6.5% are seen once. About 40% of the sample is in the top ten clones. The sequences come from CD8+ T cells sorted from PBMCs, collected 10 days after the yellow fever booster vaccination. These receptors came from a man aged 18 to 29 who received the YFV17D yellow fever vaccine.

This clonotype was observed a few times. The J gene is TRBJ2-3, the V gene TRBV30; D is perhaps TRBD1 or TRBD2 (5 bases each). There are 16 residues in the CDR3. Germline loops: CDR1 GTSNPN, CDR2 SVGIG (reference sequence). V was trimmed by 5 bases and J by 3 bases, leaving 21 bases between them. CDR3 nucleotide sequence: TGTGCCTGGGTACCCGGGGCCCTACTTGGGACAGATACGCAGTATTTT. Translation gives CAWVPGALLGTDTQYF.

This clonotype was found many times. The chain recombines TRBV12-3 or TRBV12-4 with TRBJ1-3, with no clear D. The germline V and J ends were trimmed by 4 bases and 3 bases, with 10 bases remaining between them. CDR3 length: 14 residues. The CDR3 loop is CASSSGYDGNTIYF. CDR3 nucleotide sequence: TGTGCCAGCAGTTCCGGATATGATGGAAACACCATATATTTT.

This clonotype came up a few times. The CDR3 protein is CSAFLPSGGLYNEQFF. In nucleotides, the CDR3 is TGCAGTGCTTTCCTGCCTAGCGGGGGCTTATACAATGAGCAGTTCTTC. The chain recombines TRBV20-1 with TRBJ2-1; 10 bases align to TRBD2. The CDR3 has 16 amino acids. The trim removed 5 bases at V and 4 bases at J, leaving 11 bases unmatched. CDR1 and CDR2 (germline): DFQATT, SNEGSKA (reference sequence).

This clonotype came up a few times. The chain joins TRBV12-3 or TRBV12-4 to TRBJ1-1; tentatively, D is TRBD1 (5 bases). V lost 4 bases and J lost 2, with 11 bases in between. The CDR3 has 14 amino acids. This chain's CDR3 is CASSSTETNTEAFF. The CDR3, as DNA: TGTGCCAGCAGTTCGACAGAGACTAACACTGAAGCTTTCTTT.

As concerns this clonotype: In this CDR3 the conserved last residue, phenylalanine or tryptophan, is missing, so a read error is likely. Because the CDR3's place on the DNA is in doubt, the DNA is left out and the CDR3 is given as listed by TCRdb. This rearrangement joins TRBV24-1 to TRBJ2-7; no check of the table's D call, TRBD2, against the DNA was made. The germline V gene encodes CDR1 KGHDR and CDR2 SFDVKD. Inclusive of both ends, the CDR3 amounts to 12 amino acids. This CDR3 is CATNDQWTEHLS.

The chain is built from TRBV28 and TRBJ1-2; 9 positions agree with TRBD1. CDR1 is MDHEN and CDR2 is SYDVKM in the germline V gene. The CDR3 covers 14 residues. The J segment lost 8 bases and the V segment lost 4 bases, leaving 8 bases of the junction unmatched. CDR3 nucleotides: TGTGCCAGCAGTTACCTCCGACAGGGGGACGGCTACACCTTC. The encoded protein is CASSYLRQGDGYTF.

This chain joins TRBV5-6 and TRBJ1-2; no clear D gene. CDR3 length: 13 residues. V was trimmed by 0 bases and J by 2 bases, leaving 5 bases between them. Per the germline V gene, CDR1 is SGHDT and CDR2 is YYEEEE. CDR3 amino acids: CASSLEENYGYTF. In DNA form, the CDR3 reads TGTGCCAGCAGCTTGGAAGAGAACTATGGCTACACCTTC.

This clonotype was observed a few times. The J gene is TRBJ2-3, the V gene TRBV4-2; weak D call: TRBD2 (6 bases). Germline V gene data show CDR1 as LGHNA and CDR2 as YNFKEQ. CDR3 length: 15 amino acids. The germline V and J ends were trimmed by 0 bases and 2 bases, with 9 bases remaining between them. The CDR3 DNA reads as TGTGCCAGCAGCCAAGATCCGGGGGTCACAGATACGCAGTATTTT. Its translation is CASSQDPGVTDTQYF.